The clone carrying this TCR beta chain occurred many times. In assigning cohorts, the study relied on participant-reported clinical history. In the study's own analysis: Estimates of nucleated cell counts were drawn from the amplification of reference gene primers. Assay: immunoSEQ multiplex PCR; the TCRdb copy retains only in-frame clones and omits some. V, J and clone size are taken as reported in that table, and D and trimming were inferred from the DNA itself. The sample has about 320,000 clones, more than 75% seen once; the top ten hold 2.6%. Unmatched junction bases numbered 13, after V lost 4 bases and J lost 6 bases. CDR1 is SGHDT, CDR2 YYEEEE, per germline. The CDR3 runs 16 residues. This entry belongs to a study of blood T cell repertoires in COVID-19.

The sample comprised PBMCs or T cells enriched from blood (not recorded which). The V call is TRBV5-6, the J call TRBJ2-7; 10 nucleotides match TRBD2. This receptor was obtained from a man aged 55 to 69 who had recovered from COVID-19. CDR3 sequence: CASSPPVLAGIREQYF. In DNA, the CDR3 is TGTGCCAGCAGCCCCCCCGTACTAGCGGGAATACGCGAGCAGTACTTC.